This T cell receptor (beta chain) emerged from a study of tumor-infiltrating lymphocytes in primary liver carcinoma. Study details: Stage T1-T3 N0M0 tumors spanned about 4.2 to 11 cm. Sample counts of productive TCRbeta reads spanned roughly 3.65 to 8 million; these counts were similar across tissue types.

With 400 to 550 ng total RNA as template and a constant-region primer, TCR beta cDNA was made. It was through three nested multiplex PCR rounds of slightly modified ARM-PCR that TCR beta libraries arose. Each of the first two PCR rounds ran approximately 9 cycles with TRBV1-TRBV30 forward and C-beta reverse primers. TCRdb reanalysed the multiplex PCR reads using MiXCR and keeps one entry per CDR3 protein. The profile shows about 110,000 distinct CDR3 sequences, roughly 69% of them singletons. Extraction of RNA together with DNA used about 17-30 mg of unsorted bulk tissue. Tumor samples were assessed, and every one had over 85% viable tumor cells. The germline CDR1 and CDR2 sequences are MDHEN and SYDVKM. This CDR3 spans 14 amino acids. The V end lost 0 bases, the J end lost 7 bases, and 10 bases lay between the germline ends.

This receptor was obtained from an older woman with primary liver carcinoma and hepatitis B virus infection. The sequenced sample was liver tumor tissue from sampling region 1. Subset given: tumor region T1, superior pole. The rearrangement uses TRBV28 and TRBJ1-5, with TRBD1 as a possible D gene (6 bases). The CDR3 DNA is TGTGCCAGCAGTTTATGGGGGGCGGAGCAGCCCCAGCATTTT. Protein product: CASSLWGAEQPQHF.